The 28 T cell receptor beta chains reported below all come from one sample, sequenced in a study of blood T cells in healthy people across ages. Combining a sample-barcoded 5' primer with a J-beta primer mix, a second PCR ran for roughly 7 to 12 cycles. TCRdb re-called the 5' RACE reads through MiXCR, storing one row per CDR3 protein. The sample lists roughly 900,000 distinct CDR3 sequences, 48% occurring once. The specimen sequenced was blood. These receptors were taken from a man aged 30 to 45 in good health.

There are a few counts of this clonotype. The CDR3 DNA follows: TGCAGTGGACGGAACCCCTATGGCTACACCTTC. It encodes CSGRNPYGYTF. This chain connects TRBV29-1 to TRBJ1-2; unclear D gene. The germline CDR1 and CDR2 sequences are SQVTM and ANQGSEA. The CDR3 runs to 11 residues. Full variable domain (missing parts from reference TRBV29-1 and TRBJ1-2): SAVISQKPSRDICQRGTSLTIQCQVDSQVTMMFWYRQQPGQSLTLIATANQGSEATYESGFVIDKFPISRPNLTFSTLTVSNMSPEDSSIYLCSGRNPYGYTFGSGTRLTVV.

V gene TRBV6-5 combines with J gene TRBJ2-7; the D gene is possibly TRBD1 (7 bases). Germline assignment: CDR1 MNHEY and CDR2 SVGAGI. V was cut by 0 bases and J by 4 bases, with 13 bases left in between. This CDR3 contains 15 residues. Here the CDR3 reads CASSYSRRGPYEQYF. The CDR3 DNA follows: TGTGCCAGCAGTTACTCCAGGAGGGGGCCGTACGAGCAGTACTTC.

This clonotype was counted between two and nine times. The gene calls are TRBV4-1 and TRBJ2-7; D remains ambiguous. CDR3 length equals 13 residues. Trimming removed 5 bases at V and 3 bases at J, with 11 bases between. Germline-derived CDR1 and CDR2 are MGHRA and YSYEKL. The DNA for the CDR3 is TGCGCCAGCAGCTACCGGACGGACTACGAGCAGTACTTC. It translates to CASSYRTDYEQYF.

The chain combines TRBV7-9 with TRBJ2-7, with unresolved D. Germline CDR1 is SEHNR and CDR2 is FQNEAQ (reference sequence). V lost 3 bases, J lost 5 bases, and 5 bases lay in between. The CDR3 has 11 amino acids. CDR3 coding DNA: TGTGCCAGCAGCTTCGCCGACGAGCAGTACTTC. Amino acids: CASSFADEQYF.

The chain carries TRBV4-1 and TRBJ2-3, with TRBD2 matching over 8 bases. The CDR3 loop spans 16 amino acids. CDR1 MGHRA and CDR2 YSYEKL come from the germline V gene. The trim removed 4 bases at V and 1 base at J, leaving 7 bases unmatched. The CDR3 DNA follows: TGCGCCAGCAGCCCCAACCCGACTAGCGGCACAGATACGCAGTATTTT. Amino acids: CASSPNPTSGTDTQYF.

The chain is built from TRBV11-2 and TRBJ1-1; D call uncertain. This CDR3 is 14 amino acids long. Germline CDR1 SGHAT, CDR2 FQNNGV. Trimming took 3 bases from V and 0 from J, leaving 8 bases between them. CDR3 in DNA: TGTGCCAGCAGCTTTGGGCTGCTGAACACTGAAGCTTTCTTT. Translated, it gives CASSFGLLNTEAFF.

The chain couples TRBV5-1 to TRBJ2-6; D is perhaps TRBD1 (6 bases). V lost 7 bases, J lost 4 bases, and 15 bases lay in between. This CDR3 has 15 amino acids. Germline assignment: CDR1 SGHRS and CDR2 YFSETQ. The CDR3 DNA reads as TGCGCCAGCGGCGGTACTGGGACAGGGGCCAACGTCCTGACTTTC. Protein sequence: CASGGTGTGANVLTF. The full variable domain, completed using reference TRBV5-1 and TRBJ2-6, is KAGVTQTPRYLIKTRGQQVTLSCSPISGHRSVSWYQQTPGQGLQFLFEYFSETQRNKGNFPGRFSGRQFSNSRSEMNVSTLELGDSALYLCASGGTGTGANVLTFGAGSRLTVL.

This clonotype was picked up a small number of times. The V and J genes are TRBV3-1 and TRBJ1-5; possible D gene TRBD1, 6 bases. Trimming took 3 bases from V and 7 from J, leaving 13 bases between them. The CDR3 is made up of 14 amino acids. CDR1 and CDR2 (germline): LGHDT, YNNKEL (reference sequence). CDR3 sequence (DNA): TGTGCCAGCAGCCAGGCGACAGGAGTCCAGCCCCAGCATTTT. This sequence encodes CASSQATGVQPQHF. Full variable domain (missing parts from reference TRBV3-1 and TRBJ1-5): DTAVSQTPKYLVTQMGNDKSIKCEQNLGHDTMYWYKQDSKKFLKIMFSYNNKELIINETVPNRFSPKSPDKAHLNLHINSLELGDSAVYFCASSQATGVQPQHFGDGTRLSIL.

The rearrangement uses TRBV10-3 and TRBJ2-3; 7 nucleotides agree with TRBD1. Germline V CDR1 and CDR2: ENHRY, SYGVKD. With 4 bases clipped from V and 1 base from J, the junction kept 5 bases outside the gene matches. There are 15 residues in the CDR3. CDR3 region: CAISAQGQGTDTQYF. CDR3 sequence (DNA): TGTGCCATCAGTGCACAGGGGCAGGGCACAGATACGCAGTATTTT.

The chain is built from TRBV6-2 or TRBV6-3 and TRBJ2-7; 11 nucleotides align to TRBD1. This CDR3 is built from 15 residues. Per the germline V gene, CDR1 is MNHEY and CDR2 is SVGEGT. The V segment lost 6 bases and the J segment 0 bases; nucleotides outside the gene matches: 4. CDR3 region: CASRDRGLSSYEQYF. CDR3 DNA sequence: TGTGCCAGCAGGGACAGGGGGCTCAGCTCCTACGAGCAGTACTTC.

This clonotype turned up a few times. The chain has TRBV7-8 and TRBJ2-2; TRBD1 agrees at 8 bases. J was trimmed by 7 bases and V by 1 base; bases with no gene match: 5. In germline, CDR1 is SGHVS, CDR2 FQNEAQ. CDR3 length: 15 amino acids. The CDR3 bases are TGTGCCAGCAGCTTAGACGGACAGGGTCTCGGGGAGCTGTTTTTT. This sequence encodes CASSLDGQGLGELFF.

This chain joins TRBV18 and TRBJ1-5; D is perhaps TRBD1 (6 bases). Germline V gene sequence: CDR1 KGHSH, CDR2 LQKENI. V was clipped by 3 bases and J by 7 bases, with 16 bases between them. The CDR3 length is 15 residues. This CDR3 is CASSPTTGQGQPQHF. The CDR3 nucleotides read TGTGCCAGCTCACCCACGACAGGACAAGGGCAGCCCCAGCATTTT. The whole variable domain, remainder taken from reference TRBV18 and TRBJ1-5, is NAGVMQNPRHLVRRRGQEARLRCSPMKGHSHVYWYRQLPEEGLKFMVYLQKENIIDESGMPKERFSAEFPKEGPSILRIQQVVRGDSAAYFCASSPTTGQGQPQHFGDGTRLSIL.

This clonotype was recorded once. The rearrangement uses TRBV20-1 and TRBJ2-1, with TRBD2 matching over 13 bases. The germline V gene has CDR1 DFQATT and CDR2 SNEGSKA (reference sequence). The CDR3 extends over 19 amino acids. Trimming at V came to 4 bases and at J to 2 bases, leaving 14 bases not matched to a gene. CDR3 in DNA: TGCAGTGCTATTCGGTTGGGGGGACTAGCGGGGAGGGCCTACAATGAGCAGTTCTTC. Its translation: CSAIRLGGLAGRAYNEQFF.

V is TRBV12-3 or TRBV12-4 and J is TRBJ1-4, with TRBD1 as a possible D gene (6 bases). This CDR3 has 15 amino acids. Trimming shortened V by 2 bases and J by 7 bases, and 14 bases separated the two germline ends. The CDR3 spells CASSLPTGIPEKLFF. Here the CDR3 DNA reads TGTGCCAGCAGTTTACCTACAGGGATACCTGAAAAACTGTTTTTT.

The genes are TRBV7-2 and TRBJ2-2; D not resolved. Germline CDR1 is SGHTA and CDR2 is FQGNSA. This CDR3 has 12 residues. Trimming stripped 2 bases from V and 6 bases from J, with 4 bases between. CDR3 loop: CASSLFPGELFF. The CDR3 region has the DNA TGTGCCAGCAGCTTATTCCCCGGGGAGCTGTTTTTT.

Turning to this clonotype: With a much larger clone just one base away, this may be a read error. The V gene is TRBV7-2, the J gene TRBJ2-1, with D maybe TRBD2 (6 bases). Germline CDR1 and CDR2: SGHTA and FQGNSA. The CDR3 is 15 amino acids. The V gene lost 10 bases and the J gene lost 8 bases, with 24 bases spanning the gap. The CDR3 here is CATQWGSGFADEQFF. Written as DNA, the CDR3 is TGTGCCACCCAGTGGGGTAGCGGCTTCGCGGATGAGCAGTTCTTC.

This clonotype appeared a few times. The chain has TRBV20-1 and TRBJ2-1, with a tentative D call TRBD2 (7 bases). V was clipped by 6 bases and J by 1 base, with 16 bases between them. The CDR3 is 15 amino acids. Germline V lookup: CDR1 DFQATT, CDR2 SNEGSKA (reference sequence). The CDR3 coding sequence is TGCAGTGCCCCTCGGGGGGCCCGTTCCTACAATGAGCAGTTCTTC. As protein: CSAPRGARSYNEQFF.

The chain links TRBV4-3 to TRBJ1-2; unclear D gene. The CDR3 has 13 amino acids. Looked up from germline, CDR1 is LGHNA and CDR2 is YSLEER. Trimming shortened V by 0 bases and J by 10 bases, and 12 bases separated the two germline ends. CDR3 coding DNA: TGCGCCAGCAGCCAAGATCTAAGTTTGTACTACACCTTC. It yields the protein CASSQDLSLYYTF.

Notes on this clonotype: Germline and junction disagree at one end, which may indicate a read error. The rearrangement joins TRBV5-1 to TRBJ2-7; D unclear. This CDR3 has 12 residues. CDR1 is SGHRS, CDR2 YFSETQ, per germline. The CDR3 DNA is TGTGCCAGCAGATCCTCTAGCTACGAGCAGTACTTC. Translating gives CASRSSSYEQYF.

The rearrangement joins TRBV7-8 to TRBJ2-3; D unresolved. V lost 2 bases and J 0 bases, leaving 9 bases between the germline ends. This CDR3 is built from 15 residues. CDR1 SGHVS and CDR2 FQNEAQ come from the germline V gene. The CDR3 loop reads CASSLLPASTDTQYF. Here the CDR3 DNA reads TGTGCCAGCAGCTTACTCCCAGCGAGCACAGATACGCAGTATTTT.

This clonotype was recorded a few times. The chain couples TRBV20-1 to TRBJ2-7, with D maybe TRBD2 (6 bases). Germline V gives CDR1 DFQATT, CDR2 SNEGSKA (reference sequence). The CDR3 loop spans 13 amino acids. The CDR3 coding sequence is TGCAGGGCGACGGGGGTCCTCTCCTACGAGCAGTACTTC. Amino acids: CRATGVLSYEQYF.

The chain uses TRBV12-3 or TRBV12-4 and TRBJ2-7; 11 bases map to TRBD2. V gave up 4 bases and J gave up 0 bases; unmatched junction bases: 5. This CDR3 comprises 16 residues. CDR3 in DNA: TGTGCCAGCAGTTCCACTAGCGGGGGCTACTCCTACGAGCAGTACTTC. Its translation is CASSSTSGGYSYEQYF.

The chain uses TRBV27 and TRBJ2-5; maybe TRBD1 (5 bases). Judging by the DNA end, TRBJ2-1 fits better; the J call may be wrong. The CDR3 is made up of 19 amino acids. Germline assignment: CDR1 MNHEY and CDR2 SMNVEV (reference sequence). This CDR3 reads CASSLRQGPVKSSQETQFF. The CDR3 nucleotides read TGTGCCAGCAGTTTAAGGCAGGGCCCCGTCAAAAGCTCCCAAGAGACCCAGTTCTTC.

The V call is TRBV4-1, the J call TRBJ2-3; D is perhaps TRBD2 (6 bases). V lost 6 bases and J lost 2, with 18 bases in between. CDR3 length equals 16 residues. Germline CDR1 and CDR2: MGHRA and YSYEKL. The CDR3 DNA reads TGCGCCAGCAGGGTAGGCTCGGGACTCATCACAGATACGCAGTATTTT. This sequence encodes CASRVGSGLITDTQYF.

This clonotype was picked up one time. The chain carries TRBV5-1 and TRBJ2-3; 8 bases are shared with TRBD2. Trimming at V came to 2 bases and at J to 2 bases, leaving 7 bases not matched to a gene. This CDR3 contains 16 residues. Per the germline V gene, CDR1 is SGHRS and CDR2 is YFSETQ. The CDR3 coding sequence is TGCGCCAGCAGCTTCCGGGGGCGGGGGGACACAGATACGCAGTATTTT. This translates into CASSFRGRGDTDTQYF.

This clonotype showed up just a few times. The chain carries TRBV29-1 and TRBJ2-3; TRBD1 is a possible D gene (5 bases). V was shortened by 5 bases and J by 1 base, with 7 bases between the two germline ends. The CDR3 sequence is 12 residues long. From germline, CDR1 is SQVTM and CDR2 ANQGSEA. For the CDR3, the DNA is TGCAGCGTTCAACAGGGCACAGATACGCAGTATTTT. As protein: CSVQQGTDTQYF.

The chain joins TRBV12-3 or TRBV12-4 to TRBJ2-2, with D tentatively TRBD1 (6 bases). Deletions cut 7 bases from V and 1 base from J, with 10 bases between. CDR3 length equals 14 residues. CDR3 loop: CASIGQLNTGELFF. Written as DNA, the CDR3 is TGTGCCAGCATAGGACAGCTGAACACCGGGGAGCTGTTTTTT.

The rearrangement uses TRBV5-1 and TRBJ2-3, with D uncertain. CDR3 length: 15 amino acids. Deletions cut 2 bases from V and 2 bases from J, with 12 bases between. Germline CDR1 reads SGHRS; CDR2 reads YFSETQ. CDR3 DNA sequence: TGCGCCAGCAGCTTAGCGAGAATATCCACAGATACGCAGTATTTT. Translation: CASSLARISTDTQYF.